Each of the 18 T cell receptor beta chains below was sequenced from the same sample in a study of blood T cell repertoires in COVID-19 (dated by TCRdb to the early 2020s). The library was produced with the immunoSEQ multiplex PCR assay. The clones in this table, taken by TCRdb from immuneACCESS, are in-frame only. Not every clone is retained; where verified, under half of the shortfall comes from an unresolved V gene, and the cause of the rest is unknown. Counted in this sample were fewer than 80,000 clones; almost 90% of them appeared once. Of the sample, around 2.5% falls within the top ten clones. The specimen was peripheral blood. These receptors all stem from a human donor in a cohort sampled during active COVID-19.

The chain uses TRBV7-9 and TRBJ1-2; D unresolved. Germline CDR1 reads SEHNR; CDR2 reads FQNEAQ (reference sequence). The ends were cut back, 2 bases at V and 8 bases at J, with 12 bases in the middle. The CDR3 runs 13 residues. The CDR3 region is CASSLQSTGGYTF. CDR3 in DNA: TGTGCCAGCAGCTTACAGTCGACGGGAGGCTACACCTTC. The whole variable domain, remainder taken from reference TRBV7-9 and TRBJ1-2, is DTGVSQNPRHKITKRGQNVTFRCDPISEHNRLYWYRQTLGQGPEFLTYFQNEAQLEKSRLLSDRFSAERPKGSFSTLEIQRTEQGDSAMYLCASSLQSTGGYTFGSGTRLTVV.

This rearrangement joins TRBV18 to TRBJ2-3; D remains ambiguous. The germline V gene encodes CDR1 KGHSH and CDR2 LQKENI. V was cut by 1 base and J by 10 bases, with 15 bases left in between. The CDR3 runs to 14 residues. CDR3 bases: TGTGCCAGCTCACCACTAGCCCCGTTAGTCTCGCAGTATTTT. Translated: CASSPLAPLVSQYF.

The chain joins TRBV6-2 or TRBV6-3 to TRBJ1-5; the match to TRBD1 covers 8 bases. Trimming removed 0 bases from V and 4 bases from J; junction bases left unmatched: 8. CDR1 is MNHEY and CDR2 is SVGEGT in the germline V gene. The CDR3 is 17 amino acids. CDR3 residues: CASSYSAGRGRNQPQHF. The CDR3 bases are TGTGCCAGCAGTTACTCGGCGGGCAGGGGGCGGAATCAGCCCCAGCATTTT.

The chain recombines TRBV28 with TRBJ1-1; 7 bases are a match to TRBD1. This CDR3 spans 16 amino acids. The V segment lost 5 bases and the J segment 3 bases; nucleotides outside the gene matches: 12. Germline loops: CDR1 MDHEN, CDR2 SYDVKM. CDR3 sequence: CASSPSLEGADTEAFF. The CDR3 coding sequence is TGTGCCAGCAGTCCCTCCTTGGAGGGGGCAGACACTGAAGCTTTCTTT.

This clone was recorded once. The rearrangement links TRBV15 to TRBJ2-4; 12 bases line up with TRBD2. V gave up 1 base and J gave up 6 bases; unmatched junction bases: 4. The CDR3 has 16 amino acids. Germline V gives CDR1 LNHNV, CDR2 YYDKDF (reference sequence). CDR3 sequence reads: CATSRVSSGGVNIQYF. CDR3 nucleotides: TGTGCCACCAGCAGAGTCTCTAGCGGGGGGGTAAACATTCAGTACTTC.

The rearrangement uses TRBV21-1 and TRBJ2-7; the table's TRBD1 call for D was not verified on the DNA. TRBV21-1 is a documented pseudogene. The CDR3 has 17 amino acids. The CDR3 loop reads CASSNRLHRTTGCEQYF. CDR3 DNA: TGTGCCAGCAGCAATAGACTTCACCGGACAACCGGTTGCGAGCAGTACTTC.

This clone was counted between two and nine times. The chain employs TRBV10-3 and TRBJ2-7, with 11 bases that match TRBD1. The CDR3 has 15 residues. The J segment lost 0 bases and the V segment lost 7 bases, leaving 5 bases of the junction unmatched. Germline-derived CDR1 and CDR2 are ENHRY and SYGVKD. The CDR3 here is CAITPDRGPSYEQYF. CDR3 coding DNA: TGTGCCATCACCCCGGACAGGGGGCCCTCCTACGAGCAGTACTTC.

The rearrangement joins TRBV11-2 to TRBJ2-7, with D maybe TRBD1 (6 bases). Between the trimmed V and J ends, which lost 1 base and 2 bases, there was a span of 24 bases. Germline V lookup: CDR1 SGHAT, CDR2 FQNNGV. This CDR3 contains 19 residues. The CDR3 DNA sequence: TGTGCCAGCAGCTTAGCCATAAACAGGGCCCAGGGACACACCTACGAGCAGTACTTC. The encoded protein is CASSLAINRAQGHTYEQYF.

The chain carries TRBV18 and TRBJ2-7; D possibly corresponds to TRBD1 (7 bases). CDR3 size: 14 residues. Germline values: CDR1 KGHSH, CDR2 LQKENI. Trimming removed 6 bases at V and 6 bases at J, with 18 bases between. CDR3 in amino acids: CASSPTNRGGEQYF. In nucleotides, the CDR3 is TGTGCCAGCTCCCCTACGAACAGGGGAGGCGAGCAGTACTTC. The variable domain in full, completed from reference TRBV18 and TRBJ2-7, reads NAGVMQNPRHLVRRRGQEARLRCSPMKGHSHVYWYRQLPEEGLKFMVYLQKENIIDESGMPKERFSAEFPKEGPSILRIQQVVRGDSAAYFCASSPTNRGGEQYFGPGTRLTVT.

This clone has only a few counts. V gene TRBV19 combines with J gene TRBJ2-7; 9 positions agree with TRBD1. The CDR3 has 18 residues. Germline loops: CDR1 LNHDA, CDR2 SQIVND (reference sequence). V lost 4 bases and J lost 5; bases outside the gene matches: 18. The CDR3 sequence: CASSTQPWPGQGSNEQYF. CDR3 DNA sequence: TGTGCCAGTAGTACACAACCCTGGCCGGGACAGGGATCGAACGAGCAGTACTTC.

The sample holds one count of this clone. V usage is TRBV19 and J usage is TRBJ2-3; no clear D. Per the germline V gene, CDR1 is LNHDA and CDR2 is SQIVND (reference sequence). This CDR3 contains 15 residues. The germline V and J ends were trimmed by 2 bases and 2 bases, with 11 bases remaining between them. DNA for the CDR3: TGTGCCAGTAGTATAAGAGTCGAACTCACAGATACGCAGTATTTT. Translating it yields CASSIRVELTDTQYF.

The chain joins TRBV28 to TRBJ2-2, with 9 bases lining up with TRBD2. CDR3 length equals 16 residues. J was trimmed by 4 bases and V by 8 bases; bases with no gene match: 11. Germline CDR1 MDHEN, CDR2 SYDVKM. This CDR3 reads CASLGGGRAGTGELFF. Here the CDR3 DNA reads TGTGCCAGCCTGGGTGGCGGGAGGGCCGGCACCGGGGAGCTGTTTTTT.

The chain carries TRBV5-1 and TRBJ2-1; 10 bases fit TRBD1. After removal of 1 base from V and 7 bases from J, the junction contained 5 bases not matched to a gene. The CDR3 runs 15 residues. Germline assignment: CDR1 SGHRS and CDR2 YFSETQ. The CDR3 is CASSLQGQGWNEQFF. CDR3 sequence (DNA): TGCGCCAGCAGCTTGCAGGGACAGGGGTGGAATGAGCAGTTCTTC.

V usage is TRBV28 and J usage is TRBJ1-6, with TRBD1 as a possible D gene (6 bases). Looked up from germline, CDR1 is MDHEN and CDR2 is SYDVKM. V lost 8 bases, J lost 7 bases, and 18 bases lay in between. CDR3 length equals 15 residues. The CDR3 DNA sequence: TGTGCCAGCTTCCCGACAGGCCGGATAAATTCACCCCTCCACTTT. This encodes CASFPTGRINSPLHF.

The rearrangement joins TRBV7-3 to TRBJ2-5; no definite D call. Trimming removed 5 bases at V and 5 bases at J, with 9 bases between. This CDR3 region has 12 residues. Looked up from germline, CDR1 is SGHTA and CDR2 is FQGTGA. The CDR3 bases are TGTGCCAGCAGCCTAGACTTGGAGACCCAGTACTTC. Translation: CASSLDLETQYF.

To note about this clone: Other nucleotide sequences in the sample specify the same CDR3. The chain combines TRBV6-5 with TRBJ1-1; a possible D gene is TRBD1 (5 bases). Trimming shortened V by 2 bases and J by 5 bases, and 9 bases separated the two germline ends. Germline-derived CDR1 and CDR2 are MNHEY and SVGAGI. The CDR3 loop spans 13 amino acids. This CDR3 reads CASSYEGDTEAFF. The CDR3 bases are TGTGCCAGCAGTTACGAAGGGGATACTGAAGCTTTCTTT.

This chain links TRBV5-1 with TRBJ2-1, with 10 bases fitting TRBD1. The V gene's germline CDR1 is SGHRS and CDR2 YFSETQ. V was pared by 3 bases and J by 5 bases, with 5 bases of the junction left unmatched. The CDR3 runs to 15 residues. The CDR3: CASSSLGTGDNEQFF. The CDR3 bases are TGCGCCAGCAGCTCCTTGGGGACAGGGGACAATGAGCAGTTCTTC.

This clone was observed a single time. The chain joins TRBV7-9 to TRBJ2-1; 13 bases are shared with TRBD2. CDR3 length equals 16 residues. Losses at the gene ends were 5 bases for V and 8 bases for J; bases not matched to a gene: 9. The germline V gene encodes CDR1 SEHNR and CDR2 FQNEAQ (reference sequence). CDR3: CASSHQTSGRSHEQFF. CDR3 bases: TGTGCCAGCAGCCACCAGACTAGCGGGAGGTCCCATGAGCAGTTCTTC.